This TCR beta chain derives from a study of blood T cell repertoires in COVID-19. Study-wide background: The origin of the acute and convalescent COVID-19 samples was the United States, Italy and Spain.

Generated by immunoSEQ multiplex PCR, the TCRdb table keeps only in-frame clones and is missing some. The data show about 310,000 clones, about nine tenths seen once. The sequence was collected from a man in his fifties or sixties with active or convalescent COVID-19. Sequenced: peripheral blood.

CDR3 sequence: CASKGTAAYGYTF. The CDR3, as DNA: TGTGCCAGCAAAGGGACAGCCGCCTATGGCTACACCTTC. The J gene is TRBJ1-2, the V gene TRBV6-5, with 7 bases fitting TRBD1. CDR3 length: 13 amino acids. Per germline, CDR1 MNHEY and CDR2 SVGAGI. V lost 7 bases, J lost 4 bases, and 6 bases stayed unmatched.